The clone carrying this T cell receptor (beta chain) was seen just once. The sample originates from a study of long-term antiretroviral therapy in people with HIV. Germline CDR1 LGHNA, CDR2 YSLEER. The CDR3 runs to 15 residues. Trimming left V 1 base short and J 2 bases short, with 9 bases between. Researchers report immunoSEQ v3.0 was run at survey level. Sequencing was performed with immunoSEQ multiplex PCR; in TCRdb, only in-frame clones are kept and a portion is missing. The table has under 20,000 clones, roughly three quarters seen once. The rearrangement joins TRBV4-3 to TRBJ2-1, with D unresolved. Specimen: unsorted PBMCs, collected 0.5 years before starting antiretroviral therapy. The sequence came from a man between 18 and 29 years old with HIV. In DNA form, the CDR3 reads TGCGCCAGCAGCCAAGGGAGTTCGGCCTACAATGAGCAGTTCTTC. It translates to CASSQGSSAYNEQFF.